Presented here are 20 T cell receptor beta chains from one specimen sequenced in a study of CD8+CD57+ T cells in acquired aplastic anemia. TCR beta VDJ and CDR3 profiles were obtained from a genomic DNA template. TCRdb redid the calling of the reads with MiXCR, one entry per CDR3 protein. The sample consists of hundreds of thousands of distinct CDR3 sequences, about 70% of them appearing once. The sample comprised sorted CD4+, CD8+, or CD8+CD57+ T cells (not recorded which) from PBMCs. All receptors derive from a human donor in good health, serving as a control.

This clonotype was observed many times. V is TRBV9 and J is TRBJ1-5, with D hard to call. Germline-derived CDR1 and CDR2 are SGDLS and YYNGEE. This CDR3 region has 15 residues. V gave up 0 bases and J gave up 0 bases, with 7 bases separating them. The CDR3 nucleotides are TGTGCCAGCAGCGTAGCGGGGTATAGCAATCAGCCCCAGCATTTT. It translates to CASSVAGYSNQPQHF.

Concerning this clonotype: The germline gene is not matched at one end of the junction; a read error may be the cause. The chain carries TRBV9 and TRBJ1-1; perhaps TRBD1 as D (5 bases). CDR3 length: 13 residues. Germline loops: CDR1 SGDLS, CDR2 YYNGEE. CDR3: CASSARGTTEDFF. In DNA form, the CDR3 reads TGTGCCAGCAGCGCCCGCGGGACCACGGAAGATTTCTTT.

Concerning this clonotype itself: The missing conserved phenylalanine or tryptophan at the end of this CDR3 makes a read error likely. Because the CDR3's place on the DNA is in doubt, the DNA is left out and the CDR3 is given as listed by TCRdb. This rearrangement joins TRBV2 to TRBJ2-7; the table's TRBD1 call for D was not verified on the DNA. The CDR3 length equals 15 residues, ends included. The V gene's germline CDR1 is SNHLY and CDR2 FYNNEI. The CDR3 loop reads CASSGTGEHGYTFGS.

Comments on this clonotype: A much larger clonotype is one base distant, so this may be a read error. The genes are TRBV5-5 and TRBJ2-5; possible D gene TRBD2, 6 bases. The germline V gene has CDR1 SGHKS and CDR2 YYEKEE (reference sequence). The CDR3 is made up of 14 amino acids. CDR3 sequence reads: CASGFDGSQETQYF. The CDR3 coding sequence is TGTGCCAGCGGCTTCGACGGGAGCCAAGAGACCCAGTACTTC.

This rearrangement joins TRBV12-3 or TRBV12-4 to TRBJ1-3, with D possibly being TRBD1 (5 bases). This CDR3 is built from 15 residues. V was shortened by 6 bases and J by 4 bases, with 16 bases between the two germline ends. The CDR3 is CASRVYRDLGNTIYF. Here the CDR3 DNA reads TGTGCCAGCAGAGTCTACCGGGACCTCGGAAACACCATATATTTT.

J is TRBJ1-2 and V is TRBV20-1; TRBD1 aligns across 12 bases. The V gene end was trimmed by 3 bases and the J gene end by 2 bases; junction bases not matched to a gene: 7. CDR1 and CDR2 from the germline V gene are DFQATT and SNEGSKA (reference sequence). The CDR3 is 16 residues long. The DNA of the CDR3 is TGCAGTGCTAGGGAATATGGGACAGGGGGCAACTATGGCTACACCTTC. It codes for CSAREYGTGGNYGYTF.

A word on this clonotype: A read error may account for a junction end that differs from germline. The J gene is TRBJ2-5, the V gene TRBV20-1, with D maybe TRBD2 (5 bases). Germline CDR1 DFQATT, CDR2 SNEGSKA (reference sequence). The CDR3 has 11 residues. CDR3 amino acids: CSTWTGGPSDF. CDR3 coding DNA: TGCAGTACTTGGACTGGCGGGCCCAGTGACTTC.

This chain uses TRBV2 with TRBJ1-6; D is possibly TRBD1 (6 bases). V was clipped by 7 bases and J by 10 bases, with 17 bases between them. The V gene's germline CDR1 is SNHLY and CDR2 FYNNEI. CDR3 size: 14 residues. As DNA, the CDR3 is TGTGCCAGCAACGGGGGGGCGGGGACCTCACCCCTCCACTTT. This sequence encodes CASNGGAGTSPLHF.

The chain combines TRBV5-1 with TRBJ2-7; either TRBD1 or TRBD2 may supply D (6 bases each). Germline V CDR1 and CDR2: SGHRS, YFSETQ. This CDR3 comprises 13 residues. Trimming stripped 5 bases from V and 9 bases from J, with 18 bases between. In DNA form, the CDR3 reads TGCGCCAGCAGGGAGGGGGGCAGGGACGGGCAGTACTTC. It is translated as CASREGGRDGQYF.

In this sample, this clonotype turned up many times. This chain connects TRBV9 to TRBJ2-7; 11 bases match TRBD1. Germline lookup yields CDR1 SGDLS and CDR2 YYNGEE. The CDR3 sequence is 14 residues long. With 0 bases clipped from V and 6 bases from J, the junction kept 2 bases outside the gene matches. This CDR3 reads CASSVEGQGGEQYF. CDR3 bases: TGTGCCAGCAGCGTAGAGGGACAGGGGGGCGAGCAGTACTTC.

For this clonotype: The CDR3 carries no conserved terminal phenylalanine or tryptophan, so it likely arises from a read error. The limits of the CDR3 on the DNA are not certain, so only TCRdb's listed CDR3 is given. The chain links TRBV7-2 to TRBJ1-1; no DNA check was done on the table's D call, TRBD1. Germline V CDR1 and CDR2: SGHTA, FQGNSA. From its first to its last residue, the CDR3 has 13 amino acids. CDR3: CASSSYLKTGAGC.

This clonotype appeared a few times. The chain's CDR3 is CATSRDYGYTF. The DNA of the CDR3 is TGTGCCACCAGCAGAGACTATGGCTACACCTTC. The chain recombines TRBV15 with TRBJ1-2; the D is unclear. There are 11 residues in the CDR3. Germline loops: CDR1 LNHNV, CDR2 YYDKDF (reference sequence). V was clipped by 0 bases and J by 4 bases, with 0 bases between them. The full variable domain, in which reference TRBV15 and TRBJ1-2 provide the parts outside the CDR3, is DAMVIQNPRYQVTQFGKPVTLSCSQTLNHNVMYWYQQKSSQAPKLLFHYYDKDFNNEADTPDNFQSRRPNTSFCFLDIRSPGLGDTAMYLCATSRDYGYTFGSGTRLTVV.

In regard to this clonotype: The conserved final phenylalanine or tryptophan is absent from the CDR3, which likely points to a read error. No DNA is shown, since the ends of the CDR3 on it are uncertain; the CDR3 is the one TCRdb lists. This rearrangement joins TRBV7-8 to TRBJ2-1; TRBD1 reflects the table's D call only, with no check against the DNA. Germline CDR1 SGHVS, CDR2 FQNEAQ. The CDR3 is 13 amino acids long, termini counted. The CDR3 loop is CASSLADRNQPQH.

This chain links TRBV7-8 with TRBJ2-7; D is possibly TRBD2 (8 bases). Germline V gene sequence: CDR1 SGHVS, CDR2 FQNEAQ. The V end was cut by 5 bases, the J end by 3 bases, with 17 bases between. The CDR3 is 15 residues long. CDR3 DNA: TGTGCCAGCAGCCAGGGGGTAGCGGGAATCTACGAGCAGTACTTC. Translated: CASSQGVAGIYEQYF.

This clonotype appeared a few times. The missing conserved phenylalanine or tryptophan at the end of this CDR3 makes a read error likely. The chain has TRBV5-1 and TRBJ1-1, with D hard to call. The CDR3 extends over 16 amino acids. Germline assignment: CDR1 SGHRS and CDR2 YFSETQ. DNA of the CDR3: TGTGCCAGCAGTGATTCGGGTTTCGTAATGAACACTGAAGCTTTCCTT. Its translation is CASSDSGFVMNTEAFL.

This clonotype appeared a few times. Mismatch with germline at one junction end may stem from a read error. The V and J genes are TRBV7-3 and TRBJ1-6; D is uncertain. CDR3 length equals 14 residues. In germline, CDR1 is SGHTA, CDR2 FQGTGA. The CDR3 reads CASSLGLDNEQFFF. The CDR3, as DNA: TGTGCCAGCAGCTTAGGACTAGACAATGAGCAGTTCTTCTTT.

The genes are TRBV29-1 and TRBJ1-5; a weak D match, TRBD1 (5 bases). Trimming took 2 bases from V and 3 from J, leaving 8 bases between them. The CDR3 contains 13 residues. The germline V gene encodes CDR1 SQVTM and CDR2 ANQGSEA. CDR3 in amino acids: CSVEQGLNQPQHF. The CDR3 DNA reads TGCAGCGTTGAACAGGGACTCAATCAGCCCCAGCATTTT.

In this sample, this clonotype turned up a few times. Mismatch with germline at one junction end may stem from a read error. For the CDR3, the DNA is TGCAGCGTTGAAGGGGCAGGGCAGGAGACCCAGTGCTTC. Translating gives CSVEGAGQETQCF. This rearrangement joins TRBV29-1 to TRBJ2-5, with D maybe TRBD1 (5 bases). The CDR3 contains 13 residues. Germline CDR1 reads SQVTM; CDR2 reads ANQGSEA.

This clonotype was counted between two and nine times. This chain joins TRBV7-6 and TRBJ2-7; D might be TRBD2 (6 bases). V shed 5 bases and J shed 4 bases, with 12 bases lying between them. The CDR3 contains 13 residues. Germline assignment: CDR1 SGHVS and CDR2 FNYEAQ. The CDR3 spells CASSARGTYEQYF. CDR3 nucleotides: TGTGCCAGCAGCGCGCGGGGCACGTACGAGCAGTACTTC. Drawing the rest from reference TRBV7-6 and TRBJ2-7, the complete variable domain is GAGVSQSPRYKVTKRGQDVALRCDPISGHVSLYWYRQALGQGPEFLTYFNYEAQQDKSGLPNDRFSAERPEGSISTLTIQRTEQRDSAMYRCASSARGTYEQYFGPGTRLTVT.

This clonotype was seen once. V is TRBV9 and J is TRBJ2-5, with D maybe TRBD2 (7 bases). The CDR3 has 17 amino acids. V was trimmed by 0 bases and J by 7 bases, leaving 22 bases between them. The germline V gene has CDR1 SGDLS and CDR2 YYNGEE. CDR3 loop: CASSVVRLGGGGGTQYF. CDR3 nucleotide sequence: TGTGCCAGCAGCGTAGTCAGGCTAGGGGGGGGGGGGGGGACCCAGTACTTC.